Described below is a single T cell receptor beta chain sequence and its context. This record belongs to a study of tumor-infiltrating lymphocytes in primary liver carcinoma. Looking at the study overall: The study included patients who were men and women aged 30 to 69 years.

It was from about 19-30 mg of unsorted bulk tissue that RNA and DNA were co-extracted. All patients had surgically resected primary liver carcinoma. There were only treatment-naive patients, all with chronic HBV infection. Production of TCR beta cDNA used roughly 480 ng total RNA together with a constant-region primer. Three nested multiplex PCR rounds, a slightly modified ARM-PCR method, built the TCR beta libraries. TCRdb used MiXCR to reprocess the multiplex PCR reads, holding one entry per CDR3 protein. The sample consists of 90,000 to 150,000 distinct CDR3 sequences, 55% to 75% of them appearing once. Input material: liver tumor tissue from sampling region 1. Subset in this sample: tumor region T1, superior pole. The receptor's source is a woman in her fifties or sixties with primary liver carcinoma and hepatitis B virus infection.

DNA for the CDR3: TGTGCCAGCATCTCACTTCGCCCTGGCACTGAAGCTTTCTTT. This translates into CASISLRPGTEAFF. The chain uses TRBV11-2 and TRBJ1-1, with D hard to call. The CDR3 is made up of 14 amino acids. Per germline, CDR1 SGHAT and CDR2 FQNNGV. Trimming took 7 bases from V and 4 from J, leaving 16 bases between them. Based on the CDR3 plus reference TRBV11-2 and TRBJ1-1, the full variable domain is EAGVAQSPRYKIIEKRQSVAFWCNPISGHATLYWYQQILGQGPKLLIQFQNNGVVDDSQLPKDRFSAERLKGVDSTLKIQPAKLEDSAVYLCASISLRPGTEAFFGQGTRLTVV.